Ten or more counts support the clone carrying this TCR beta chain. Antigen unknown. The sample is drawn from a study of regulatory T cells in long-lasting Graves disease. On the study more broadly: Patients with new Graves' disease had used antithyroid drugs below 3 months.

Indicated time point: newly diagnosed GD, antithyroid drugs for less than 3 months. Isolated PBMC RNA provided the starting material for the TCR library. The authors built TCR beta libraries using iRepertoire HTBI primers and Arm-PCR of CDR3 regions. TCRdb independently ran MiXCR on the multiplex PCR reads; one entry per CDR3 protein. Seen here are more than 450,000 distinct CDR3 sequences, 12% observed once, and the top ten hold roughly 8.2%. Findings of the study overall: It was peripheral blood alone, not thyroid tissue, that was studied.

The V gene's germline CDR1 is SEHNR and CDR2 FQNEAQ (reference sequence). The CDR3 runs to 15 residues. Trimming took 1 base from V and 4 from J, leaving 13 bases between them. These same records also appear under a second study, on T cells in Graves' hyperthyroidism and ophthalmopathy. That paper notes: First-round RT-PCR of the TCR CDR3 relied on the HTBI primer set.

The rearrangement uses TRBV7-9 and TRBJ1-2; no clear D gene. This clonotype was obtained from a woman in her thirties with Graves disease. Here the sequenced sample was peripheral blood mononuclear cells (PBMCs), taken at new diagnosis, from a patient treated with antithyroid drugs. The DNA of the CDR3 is TGTGCCAGCAGCTTAGATCGCGGCAGCTTCTATGGCTACACCTTC. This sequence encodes CASSLDRGSFYGYTF.